This TCR beta chain is from a study of blood T cell repertoires in COVID-19 (dated by TCRdb to the early 2020s). The study in broad terms: The collaborator samples originated in the United States, Italy and Spain and spanned the acute and convalescent phases of COVID-19. The samples were drawn from two sources: the first 160 participants of the ongoing ImmuneRACE study, and fewer than 1,500 subjects contributed by 6 global collaborators. The dataset comprised deeply sampled blood TCRbeta repertoires from subjects exposed to, actively infected with, or recovered from COVID-19. The repertoires were made available in a free public database intended to serve as a resource for research on the immune response to SARS-CoV-2. Where HLA class I and class II types were available, the types were taken from metadata supplied by the sample provider, not from assay-based typing. The prospective study material was composed of cDNA or gDNA derived from T cells, B-cell-depleted T cells, or PBMCs. Nearly every sample came with metadata listing a de-identified subject ID, COVID-19 status, age in years and sex. On the study overall, not on this receptor specifically: Clinical and demographic metadata were provided uncurated, with the amount varying by source and participant.

The CDR3 runs 16 amino acids, cysteine and phenylalanine included. Of the read, only the CDR3 DNA is kept; its 48 bases are in frame from base 1. Deletion took 5 bases off V and 1 base off J, with a span of 15 bases between the germline ends. The CDR1 and CDR2 encoded by the germline V gene are SGHRS and YFSETQ. The immunoSEQ Assay, a bias-controlled multiplex PCR, was used to amplify TCRbeta CDR3 regions from genomic DNA. The published analysis was carried out like this. Nucleated cell counts per sample were estimated from amplification of reference gene primers within the assay. To quantify the absolute abundance of each unique TCRbeta CDR3 rearrangement, sequence reads were collapsed and filtered. For each sample, productive Simpson clonality was calculated by taking the square root of Simpson's diversity index across productive rearrangements. Entries here come from immuneACCESS through TCRdb and include only in-frame sequences with V and J called. Some clones fail to appear in such tables; in the studies checked, an unresolved V gene covers under half of the shortfall, and the cause of the remainder is unknown. That table supplies the V and J calls and clone size; D and trimming were determined from the DNA. Counted in this sample were roughly 220,000 clones; around four fifths of them appeared once. The ten largest clones capture 15% of the sample.

Participants in the prospective study were aged roughly 18 to 100 years, lived in 20 to 25 United States geographic areas, and enrolled through a virtual design. Cohort assignment in the prospective study relied on participant-reported clinical history from a screening survey and a study questionnaire. For ImmuneRACE Cohort 3, a participant was defined as recovered based on two consecutive negative NP/OP PCR tests, clearance by a healthcare professional, or resolution of symptoms. In the prospective study, whole blood, serum and a nasopharyngeal or oropharyngeal swab were collected from each participant by mobile phlebotomists. Prospective study participants could optionally give additional blood draws and questionnaires over an approximately 2-month period. Before DNA extraction, blood samples from the prospective study were shipped at room temperature or frozen. A remark on this clone: Its binding antigen is unknown. There are no base qualities to consult, and no much larger clone falls within one base.

The sequence links TRBV5-1 to TRBJ2-2; possibly the D gene is TRBD1, per 6 matching bases. Sequences were obtained from PBMCs or T cells enriched from blood (not recorded which). The receptor was derived from a man aged 40-49 years who had recovered from COVID-19. The base sequence is TGCGCCAGCAGGGGGGCCAGCAGAATGAACACCGGGGAGCTGTTTTTT. Translated, this gives CASRGASRMNTGELFF.